What follows are 6 T cell receptor beta chains derived from one specimen sequenced in a study of STAT5B mutations in CD4+ large granular lymphocyte leukemia. Sequencing was performed with immunoSEQ multiplex PCR; in TCRdb, only in-frame clones are kept and a portion is missing. The sample records more than 130 clones, 57% being singletons. The specimen sequenced was PBMCs. These receptors all stem from a man between 70 and 80 years old with CD4+ T-cell large granular lymphocyte leukemia.

In regard to this clone: This is likely an artifact of a read error, given a far larger clone one base away. The sample holds other DNA sequences that translate to the same CDR3. V is TRBV7-2 and J is TRBJ2-7; a possible D gene is TRBD1 (6 bases). CDR1 is SGHTA, CDR2 FQGNSA, per germline. The CDR3 totals 15 residues. The CDR3 nucleotides are TGCGCCAGCAGCTTGAGAGGGGGTTTTTCCTACGAGCAGTACTTC. Translated, it gives CASSLRGGFSYEQYF.

The V gene is TRBV7-9, the J gene TRBJ1-5; possible D gene TRBD1, 6 bases. Germline V CDR1 and CDR2: SEHNR, FQNEAQ (reference sequence). This CDR3 is 15 amino acids long. V was pared by 7 bases and J by 9 bases, with 22 bases between. As DNA, the CDR3 is TGTGCCAGCATCCTAAGGGAGCAGGGGCGGGCGCCCCAGCATTTT. It codes for CASILREQGRAPQHF.

This clone came up once. CDR3 protein: CASSLAGPGTDTQYF. The CDR3 nucleotides read TGTGCCAGCAGCTTAGCAGGGCCCGGAACAGATACGCAGTATTTT. The chain carries TRBV7-9 and TRBJ2-3, with no clear D. The CDR3 totals 15 residues. CDR1 is SEHNR, CDR2 FQNEAQ, per germline (reference sequence). Trimming took off 0 bases at V and 3 bases at J, with 10 bases between the two ends.

This clone is judged large. This chain uses TRBV28 with TRBJ2-3; 12 bases map to TRBD2. Germline V gene sequence: CDR1 MDHEN, CDR2 SYDVKM. The CDR3 has 21 residues. J gave up 3 bases and V 1 base, and 17 bases lay outside the gene matches. Here the CDR3 DNA reads TGTGCCAGCAGTTTATTCGGGGGGGAGACTAGCGGGAGTTTTGGAACAGATACGCAGTATTTT. Residues: CASSLFGGETSGSFGTDTQYF.

The chain has TRBV6-1 and TRBJ2-3; 10 positions match TRBD2. This CDR3 has 14 amino acids. V shed 5 bases and J 4 bases; nucleotides not matched to a gene: 3. Germline-derived CDR1 and CDR2 are MNHNS and SASEGT. The CDR3 DNA sequence: TGTGCCAGCAGTCCGGGACTAGCGCCAGATACGCAGTATTTT. This translates into CASSPGLAPDTQYF.

The genes are TRBV29-1 and TRBJ2-1, with 12 positions matching TRBD2. V lost 6 bases to trimming and J lost 7 bases; unmatched junction nucleotides: 10. Germline V lookup: CDR1 SQVTM, CDR2 ANQGSEA. This CDR3 has 15 residues. The CDR3 is CSVDGLAGTYNEQFF. CDR3 bases: TGCAGCGTCGATGGACTAGCGGGAACTTATAATGAGCAGTTCTTC.